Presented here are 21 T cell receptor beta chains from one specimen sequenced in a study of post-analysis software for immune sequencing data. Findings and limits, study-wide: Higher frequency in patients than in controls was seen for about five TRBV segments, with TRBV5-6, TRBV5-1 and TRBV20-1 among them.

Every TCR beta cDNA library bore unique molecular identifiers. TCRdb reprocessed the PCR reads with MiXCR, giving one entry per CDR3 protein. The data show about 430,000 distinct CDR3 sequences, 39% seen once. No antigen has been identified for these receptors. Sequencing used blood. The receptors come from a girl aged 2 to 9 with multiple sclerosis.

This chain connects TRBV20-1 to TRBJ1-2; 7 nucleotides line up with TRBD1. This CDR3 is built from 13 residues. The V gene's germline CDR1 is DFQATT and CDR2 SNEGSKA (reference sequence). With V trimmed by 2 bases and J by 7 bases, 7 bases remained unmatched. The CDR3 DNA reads TGCAGTGCTAGAAGGAGAGGGGGCGCTGGCTACACCTTC. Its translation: CSARRRGGAGYTF.

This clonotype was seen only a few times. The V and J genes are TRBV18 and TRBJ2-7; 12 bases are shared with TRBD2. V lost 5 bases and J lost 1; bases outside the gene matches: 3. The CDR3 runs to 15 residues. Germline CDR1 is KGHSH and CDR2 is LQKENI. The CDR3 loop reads CASSATSGRSYEQYF. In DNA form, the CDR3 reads TGTGCCAGCTCAGCGACTAGCGGGAGATCCTACGAGCAGTACTTC. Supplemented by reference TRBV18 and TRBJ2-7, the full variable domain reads NAGVMQNPRHLVRRRGQEARLRCSPMKGHSHVYWYRQLPEEGLKFMVYLQKENIIDESGMPKERFSAEFPKEGPSILRIQQVVRGDSAAYFCASSATSGRSYEQYFGPGTRLTVT.

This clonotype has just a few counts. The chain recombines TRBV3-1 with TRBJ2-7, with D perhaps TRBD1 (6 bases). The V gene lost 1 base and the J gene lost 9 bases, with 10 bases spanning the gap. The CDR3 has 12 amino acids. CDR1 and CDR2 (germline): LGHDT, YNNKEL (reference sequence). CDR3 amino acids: CASSQGQGPQYF. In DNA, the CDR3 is TGTGCCAGCAGCCAAGGCCAGGGGCCGCAGTACTTC.

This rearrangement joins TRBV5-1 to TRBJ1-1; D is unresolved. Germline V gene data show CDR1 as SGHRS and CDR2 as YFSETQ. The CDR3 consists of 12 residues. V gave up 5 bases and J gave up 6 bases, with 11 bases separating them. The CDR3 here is CASSQEAAEAFF. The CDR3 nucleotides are TGCGCCAGCAGTCAGGAGGCGGCTGAAGCTTTCTTT.

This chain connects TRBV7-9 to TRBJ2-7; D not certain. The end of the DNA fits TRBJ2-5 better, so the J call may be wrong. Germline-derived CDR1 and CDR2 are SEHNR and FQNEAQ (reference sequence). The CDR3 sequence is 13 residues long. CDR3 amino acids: CASSPSPEKTQYF. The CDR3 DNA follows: TGTGCCAGCAGCCCATCCCCCGAGAAGACCCAGTACTTC.

CDR3 protein: CASSTRTSAGYNEQFF. The DNA for the CDR3 is TGTGCCAGCAGCACCCGGACTAGCGCAGGCTACAATGAGCAGTTCTTC. The chain carries TRBV7-9 and TRBJ2-1; 9 nucleotides match TRBD2. J gave up 3 bases and V 5 bases, and 8 bases lay outside the gene matches. This CDR3 has 16 residues. Germline-derived CDR1 and CDR2 are SEHNR and FQNEAQ (reference sequence).

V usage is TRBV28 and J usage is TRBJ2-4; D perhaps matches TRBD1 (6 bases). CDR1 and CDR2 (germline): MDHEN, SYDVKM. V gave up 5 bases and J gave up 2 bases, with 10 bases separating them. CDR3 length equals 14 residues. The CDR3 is CASSPRGPKNIQYF. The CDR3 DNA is TGTGCCAGCAGTCCCAGGGGACCCAAAAACATTCAGTACTTC.

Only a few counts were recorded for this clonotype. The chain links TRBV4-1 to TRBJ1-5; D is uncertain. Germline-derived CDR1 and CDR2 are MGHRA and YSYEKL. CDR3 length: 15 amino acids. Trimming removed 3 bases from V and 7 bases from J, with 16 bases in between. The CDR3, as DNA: TGCGCCAGCAGCCATGGCGGGAGGGAAAAGCAGCCCCAGCATTTT. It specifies CASSHGGREKQPQHF.

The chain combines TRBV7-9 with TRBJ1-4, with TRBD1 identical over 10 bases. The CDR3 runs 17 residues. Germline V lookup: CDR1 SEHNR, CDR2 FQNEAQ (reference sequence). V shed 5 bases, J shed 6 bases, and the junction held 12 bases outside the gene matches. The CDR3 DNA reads TGTGCCAGCAGCATTTGGGACAGGGGTTTATGGGATGAAAAACTGTTTTTT. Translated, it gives CASSIWDRGLWDEKLFF.

CDR3 DNA: TGTGCCAGCTCACCTAGGGGGCCACTAGCGGGAATACCAGATACGCAGTATTTT. Its protein is CASSPRGPLAGIPDTQYF. The chain recombines TRBV18 with TRBJ2-3; 10 bases line up with TRBD2. Trimming removed 3 bases from V and 4 bases from J; junction bases left unmatched: 13. Per germline, CDR1 KGHSH and CDR2 LQKENI. The CDR3 totals 18 residues.

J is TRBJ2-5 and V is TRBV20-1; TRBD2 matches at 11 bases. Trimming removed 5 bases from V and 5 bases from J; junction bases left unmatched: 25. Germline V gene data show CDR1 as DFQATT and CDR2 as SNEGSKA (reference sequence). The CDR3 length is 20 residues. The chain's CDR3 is CSAGVGGLRSGRALPETQYF. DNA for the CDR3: TGCAGTGCTGGTGTGGGGGGTTTACGTAGCGGGAGGGCCCTCCCGGAGACCCAGTACTTC.

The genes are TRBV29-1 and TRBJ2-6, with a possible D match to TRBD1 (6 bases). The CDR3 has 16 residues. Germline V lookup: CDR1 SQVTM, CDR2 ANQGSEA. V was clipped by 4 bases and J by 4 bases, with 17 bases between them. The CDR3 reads CSVGQGITYGANVLTF. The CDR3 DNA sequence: TGCAGCGTTGGCCAGGGGATTACCTACGGGGCCAACGTCCTGACTTTC.

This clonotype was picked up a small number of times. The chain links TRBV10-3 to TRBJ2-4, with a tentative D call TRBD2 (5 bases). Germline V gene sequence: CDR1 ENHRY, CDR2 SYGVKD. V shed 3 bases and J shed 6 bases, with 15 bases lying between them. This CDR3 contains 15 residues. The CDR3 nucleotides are TGTGCCATCAGTGACCCCGGGGAGCCCTTAAACATTCAGTACTTC. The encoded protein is CAISDPGEPLNIQYF.

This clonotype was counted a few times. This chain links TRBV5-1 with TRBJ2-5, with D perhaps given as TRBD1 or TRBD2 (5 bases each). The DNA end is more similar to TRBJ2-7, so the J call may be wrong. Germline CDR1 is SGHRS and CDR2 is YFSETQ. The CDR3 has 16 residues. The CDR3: CASSLAGARETYEQYF. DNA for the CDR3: TGCGCCAGCAGCTTGGCCGGGGCCAGGGAAACCTACGAGCAGTACTTC.

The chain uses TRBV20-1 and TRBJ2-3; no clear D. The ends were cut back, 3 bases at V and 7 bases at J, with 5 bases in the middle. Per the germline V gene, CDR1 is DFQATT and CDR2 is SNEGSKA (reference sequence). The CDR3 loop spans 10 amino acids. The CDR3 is CSASSYTQYF. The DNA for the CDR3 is TGCAGTGCTAGTTCTTATACGCAGTATTTT.

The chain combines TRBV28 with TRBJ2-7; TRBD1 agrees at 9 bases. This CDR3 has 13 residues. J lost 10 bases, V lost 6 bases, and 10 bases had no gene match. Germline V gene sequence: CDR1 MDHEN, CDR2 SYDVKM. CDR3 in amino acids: CASRTGTGNIQYF. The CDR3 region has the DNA TGTGCCAGCAGAACTGGGACAGGGAATATTCAGTACTTC.

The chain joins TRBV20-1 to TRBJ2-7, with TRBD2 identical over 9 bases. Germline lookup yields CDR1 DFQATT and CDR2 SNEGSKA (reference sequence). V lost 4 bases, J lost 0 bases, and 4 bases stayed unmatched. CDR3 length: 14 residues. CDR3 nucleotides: TGCAGTGCTACCCGGCGGGAGGGCTCCTACGAGCAGTACTTC. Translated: CSATRREGSYEQYF.

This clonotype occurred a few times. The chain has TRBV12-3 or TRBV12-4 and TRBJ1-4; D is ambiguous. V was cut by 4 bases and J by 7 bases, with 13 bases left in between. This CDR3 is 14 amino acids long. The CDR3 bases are TGTGCCAGCAGTTCTCGTGGCTGGGGTGAAAAACTGTTTTTT. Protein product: CASSSRGWGEKLFF.

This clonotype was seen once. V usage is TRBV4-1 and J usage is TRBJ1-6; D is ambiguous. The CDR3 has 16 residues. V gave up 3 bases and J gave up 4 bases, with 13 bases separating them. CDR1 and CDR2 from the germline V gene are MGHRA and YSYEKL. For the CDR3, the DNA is TGCGCCAGCAGCCACCCGACGAGGGAGTATAATTCACCCCTCCACTTT. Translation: CASSHPTREYNSPLHF.

CDR3 nucleotides: TGTGCCAGCAGCTTATCGGCGCGGGGGACTGAAGCTTTCTTT. It encodes CASSLSARGTEAFF. The chain is built from TRBV7-3 and TRBJ1-1; a weak D match, TRBD1 (5 bases). The ends were cut back, 2 bases at V and 5 bases at J, with 12 bases in the middle. The germline CDR1 and CDR2 sequences are SGHTA and FQGTGA. The CDR3 length is 14 residues.

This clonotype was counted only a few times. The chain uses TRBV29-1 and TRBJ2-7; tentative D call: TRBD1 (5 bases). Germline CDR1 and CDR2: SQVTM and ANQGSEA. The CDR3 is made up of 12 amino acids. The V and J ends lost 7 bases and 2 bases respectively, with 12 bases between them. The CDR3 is CSARQNPYEQYF. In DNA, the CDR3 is TGCAGCGCCCGACAGAACCCCTACGAGCAGTACTTC.